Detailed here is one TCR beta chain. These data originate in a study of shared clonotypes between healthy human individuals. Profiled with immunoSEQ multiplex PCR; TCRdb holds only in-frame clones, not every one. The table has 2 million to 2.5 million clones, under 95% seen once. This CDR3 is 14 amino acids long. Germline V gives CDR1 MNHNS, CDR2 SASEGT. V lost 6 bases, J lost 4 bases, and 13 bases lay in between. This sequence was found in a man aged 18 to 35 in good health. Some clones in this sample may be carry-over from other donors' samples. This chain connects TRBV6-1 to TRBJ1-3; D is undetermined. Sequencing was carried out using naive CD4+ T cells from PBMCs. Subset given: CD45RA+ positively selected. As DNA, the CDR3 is TGTGCCAGCAGCTCTAGGCTAACCGGAAACACCATATATTTT. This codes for CASSSRLTGNTIYF.